These 30 T cell receptor beta chains were sequenced from one sample in a study of blood T cell repertoires in COVID-19. Using immunoSEQ multiplex PCR, the repertoire was profiled, and TCRdb retains in-frame clones only, with some absent. The sample lists some 220,000 clones; 85% were seen once. Material: peripheral blood. The receptors come from a woman aged 70-85 years with COVID-19, enrolled during active disease.

This sequence joins TRBV19 and TRBJ2-5; TRBD1 matches 9 bases. The CDR3 runs 13 residues. The V gene's germline CDR1 is LNHDA and CDR2 SQIVND (reference sequence). V shed 4 bases, J shed 4 bases, and the junction held 1 base outside the gene matches. CDR3 sequence reads: CASSTQGAETQYF. CDR3 coding DNA: TGTGCCAGTAGTACACAGGGGGCAGAGACCCAGTACTTC.

The chain carries TRBV20-1 and TRBJ1-6; 10 nucleotides align to TRBD1. CDR1 is DFQATT, CDR2 SNEGSKA, per germline (reference sequence). After removal of 3 bases from V and 8 bases from J, the junction contained 7 bases not matched to a gene. The CDR3 consists of 15 residues. In DNA form, the CDR3 reads TGCAGTGCTAGTTGGGCCGGGACAGGGGATTCACCCCTCCACTTT. Amino acids: CSASWAGTGDSPLHF.

The gene calls are TRBV9 and TRBJ2-3, with 9 bases identical to TRBD2. Germline V gives CDR1 SGDLS, CDR2 YYNGEE. V shed 4 bases and J 4 bases; nucleotides not matched to a gene: 10. The CDR3 runs 16 residues. The CDR3 DNA reads as TGTGCCAGCAGCCCAGGACTAGCGAATTATCCAGATACGCAGTATTTT. This sequence encodes CASSPGLANYPDTQYF.

This chain connects TRBV7-2 to TRBJ1-1, with 8 bases lining up with TRBD1. J was trimmed by 5 bases and V by 5 bases; bases with no gene match: 10. CDR1 and CDR2 from the germline V gene are SGHTA and FQGNSA. The CDR3 sequence is 15 residues long. CDR3 amino acids: CASSTNRGEGTEAFF. The CDR3 coding sequence is TGTGCCAGCAGCACCAACAGGGGGGAAGGAACTGAAGCTTTCTTT.

The chain couples TRBV12-5 to TRBJ2-3, with D possibly TRBD2 on 7 matching bases. Germline V gene sequence: CDR1 LGHNT, CDR2 FRNRAP. The germline V and J ends were trimmed by 3 bases and 1 base, with 14 bases remaining between them. The CDR3 length is 16 residues. CDR3 DNA: TGTGCTAGTGGTTTAGGGGGGGGCCTCGGCACAGATACGCAGTATTTT. This gives the protein CASGLGGGLGTDTQYF.

This rearrangement joins TRBV7-8 to TRBJ2-1; D may be TRBD1 (6 bases). V was shortened by 8 bases and J by 4 bases, with 18 bases between the two germline ends. The CDR3 is 15 amino acids. The germline V gene has CDR1 SGHVS and CDR2 FQNEAQ. As DNA, the CDR3 is TGTGCCAGCCTCCGGACGAGGGGGACATACAATGAGCAGTTCTTC. Translating gives CASLRTRGTYNEQFF.

This rearrangement joins TRBV5-1 to TRBJ1-1; 11 nucleotides align to TRBD1. CDR3 length equals 16 residues. The trim removed 3 bases at V and 7 bases at J, leaving 11 bases unmatched. Germline assignment: CDR1 SGHRS and CDR2 YFSETQ. CDR3 amino acids: CASSWTGGDGQSEAFF. The CDR3 DNA is TGCGCCAGCAGCTGGACAGGGGGCGATGGGCAAAGTGAAGCTTTCTTT.

CDR3: CASSLSRRNSPLHF. The CDR3 DNA sequence: TGTGCCAGCAGCTTAAGCAGGCGTAATTCACCCCTCCACTTT. J is TRBJ1-6 and V is TRBV7-2; D gene unclear. Germline V gives CDR1 SGHTA, CDR2 FQGNSA. V dropped 2 bases and J dropped 6 bases, with 8 bases sitting between them. The CDR3 consists of 14 residues.

Here the CDR3 reads CASSQSSGTGDEQFF. The CDR3 bases are TGCGCCAGCAGCCAAAGTTCTGGGACAGGGGATGAGCAGTTCTTC. The chain links TRBV4-3 to TRBJ2-1; the match to TRBD1 covers 10 bases. Germline V gives CDR1 LGHNA, CDR2 YSLEER. V gave up 2 bases and J gave up 8 bases; unmatched junction bases: 6. The length of the CDR3 is 15 residues.

The chain is built from TRBV7-8 and TRBJ2-7; 10 nucleotides line up with TRBD1. Germline lookup yields CDR1 SGHVS and CDR2 FQNEAQ. V trimming: 4 bases; J trimming: 1 base; junction bases outside the gene matches: 1. This CDR3 is 14 amino acids long. For the CDR3, the DNA is TGTGCCAGCAGCTGGGGACAGGGGTCCTACGAGCAGTACTTC. As protein: CASSWGQGSYEQYF. The whole variable domain, filled in from reference TRBV7-8 and TRBJ2-7, reads GAGVSQSPRYKVAKRGQDVALRCDPISGHVSLFWYQQALGQGPEFLTYFQNEAQLDKSGLPSDRFFAERPEGSVSTLKIQRTQQEDSAVYLCASSWGQGSYEQYFGPGTRLTVT.

This chain uses TRBV6-5 with TRBJ1-6; D unresolved. The CDR3 spans 15 residues. Between the trimmed V and J ends, which lost 2 bases and 9 bases, there was a span of 14 bases. Germline values: CDR1 MNHEY, CDR2 SVGAGI. CDR3 sequence: CASSYNPGLGSPLHF. The CDR3 DNA follows: TGTGCCAGCAGTTACAATCCGGGTTTAGGTTCACCCCTCCACTTT.

The chain couples TRBV10-3 to TRBJ1-2, with D perhaps TRBD1 (5 bases). Trimming took 1 base from V and 6 from J, leaving 33 bases between them. Germline assignment: CDR1 ENHRY and CDR2 SYGVKD. This CDR3 contains 21 residues. In DNA form, the CDR3 reads TGTGCCATCAGTGAGTTTCTTCTAGGGTCGTCCCAAGGAGGGGAAGGGGATGGCTACACCTTC. Translating gives CAISEFLLGSSQGGEGDGYTF.

The V gene is TRBV7-3, the J gene TRBJ2-7; possible D gene TRBD2, 5 bases. V gave up 2 bases and J gave up 3 bases, with 8 bases separating them. CDR3 length: 13 amino acids. From germline, CDR1 is SGHTA and CDR2 FQGTGA. CDR3 sequence reads: CASSLRRGYEQYF. The CDR3 region has the DNA TGTGCCAGCAGCTTACGTCGGGGCTACGAGCAGTACTTC. Combining the CDR3 with reference TRBV7-3 and TRBJ2-7 gives the whole variable domain GAGVSQTPSNKVTEKGKYVELRCDPISGHTALYWYRQSLGQGPEFLIYFQGTGAADDSGLPNDRFFAVRPEGSVSTLKIQRTERGDSAVYLCASSLRRGYEQYFGPGTRLTVT.

This rearrangement joins TRBV7-9 to TRBJ1-1, with TRBD1 as a possible D gene (6 bases). This CDR3 is built from 15 residues. Trimming shortened V by 4 bases and J by 0 bases, and 12 bases separated the two germline ends. The V gene's germline CDR1 is SEHNR and CDR2 FQNEAQ (reference sequence). CDR3 residues: CASSSQGNMNTEAFF. The DNA for the CDR3 is TGTGCCAGCAGCTCGCAGGGGAACATGAACACTGAAGCTTTCTTT.

This clone was observed a few times. The gene calls are TRBV19 and TRBJ2-1; the D gene is possibly TRBD2 (6 bases). CDR3 length: 16 residues. The V end was cut by 3 bases, the J end by 5 bases, with 17 bases between. Germline values: CDR1 LNHDA, CDR2 SQIVND (reference sequence). CDR3 amino acids: CASSMGGMGVDNEQFF. In DNA, the CDR3 is TGTGCCAGTAGTATGGGAGGTATGGGGGTGGACAATGAGCAGTTCTTC.

The chain employs TRBV10-2 and TRBJ1-6; 10 bases agree with TRBD1. The germline V gene encodes CDR1 WSHSY and CDR2 SAAADI. Trimming removed 4 bases from V and 7 bases from J; junction bases left unmatched: 4. The length of the CDR3 is 15 residues. Here the CDR3 DNA reads TGCGCCAGCAGTGGGGGACAGGGGACGAATTCACCCCTCCACTTT. This encodes CASSGGQGTNSPLHF.

The chain couples TRBV19 to TRBJ1-2; TRBD1 is a possible D gene (6 bases). Germline V gene data show CDR1 as LNHDA and CDR2 as SQIVND (reference sequence). V lost 4 bases and J lost 3, with 15 bases in between. The CDR3 consists of 15 residues. The CDR3 DNA is TGTGCCAGTAGTAAACCGACAGGCACGGACTATGGCTACACCTTC. Its protein is CASSKPTGTDYGYTF.

V gene TRBV5-1 combines with J gene TRBJ2-1, with 10 positions matching TRBD2. Losses at the gene ends were 4 bases for V and 7 bases for J; bases not matched to a gene: 8. The CDR3 spans 15 residues. CDR1 is SGHRS and CDR2 is YFSETQ in the germline V gene. The CDR3 coding sequence is TGCGCCAGCAGCACCCTAGCGGGAGTGAGGAATGAGCAGTTCTTC. The encoded protein is CASSTLAGVRNEQFF. Full variable domain (missing parts from reference TRBV5-1 and TRBJ2-1): KAGVTQTPRYLIKTRGQQVTLSCSPISGHRSVSWYQQTPGQGLQFLFEYFSETQRNKGNFPGRFSGRQFSNSRSEMNVSTLELGDSALYLCASSTLAGVRNEQFFGPGTRLTVL.

The rearrangement links TRBV7-9 to TRBJ1-6; D is uncertain. Deletions cut 6 bases from V and 5 bases from J, with 8 bases between. The germline gives CDR1 SEHNR, CDR2 FQNEAQ (reference sequence). The CDR3 extends over 13 amino acids. For the CDR3, the DNA is TGTGCCAGCAGGGCGAGGGATAATTCACCCCTCCACTTT. Its translation is CASRARDNSPLHF.

This rearrangement joins TRBV2 to TRBJ2-3; TRBD2 agrees at 11 bases. Unmatched junction bases numbered 9, after V lost 10 bases and J lost 0 bases. Germline CDR1 and CDR2: SNHLY and FYNNEI. The CDR3 length is 16 residues. For the CDR3, the DNA is TGTGCCACAACGGCGACTAGCGGGGCTAGCACAGATACGCAGTATTTT. Its protein product is CATTATSGASTDTQYF.

J is TRBJ1-6 and V is TRBV6-6, with 7 bases identical to TRBD1. The CDR3 length is 15 residues. In germline, CDR1 is MNHNY, CDR2 SVGAGI (reference sequence). Trimming removed 0 bases from V and 8 bases from J; junction bases left unmatched: 4. The CDR3 region is CASSYSRGRDSPLHF. The CDR3 DNA reads TGTGCCAGCAGTTACTCGAGGGGGCGTGATTCACCCCTCCACTTT.

This clone was counted once. Other DNA variants within this sample encode the same CDR3. The chain uses TRBV5-1 and TRBJ1-1; 7 bases align to TRBD1. The CDR3 extends over 14 amino acids. After removal of 2 bases from V and 5 bases from J, the junction contained 6 bases not matched to a gene. CDR1 and CDR2 from the germline V gene are SGHRS and YFSETQ. The CDR3, as DNA: TGCGCCAGCAGCTTAGAGGGGGCGATTACTGAAGCTTTCTTT. This codes for CASSLEGAITEAFF.

The genes are TRBV6-1 and TRBJ2-7, with TRBD1 as a possible D gene (5 bases). Per the germline V gene, CDR1 is MNHNS and CDR2 is SASEGT. The CDR3 extends over 12 amino acids. The V gene lost 3 bases and the J gene lost 4 bases, with 7 bases spanning the gap. For the CDR3, the DNA is TGTGCCAGCAGTGAGAACAGGTACGAGCAGTACTTC. This sequence encodes CASSENRYEQYF.

V and J are TRBV28 and TRBJ2-7, with 7 bases that match TRBD1. This CDR3 comprises 14 residues. Germline loops: CDR1 MDHEN, CDR2 SYDVKM. V trimming: 5 bases; J trimming: 1 base; junction bases outside the gene matches: 5. CDR3 protein: CASSAPGQSYEQYF. CDR3 nucleotide sequence: TGTGCCAGCAGTGCGCCGGGACAGTCCTACGAGCAGTACTTC.

Only one count was recorded for this clone. This sequence joins TRBV2 and TRBJ1-1; no clear D gene. With 7 bases removed from V and 0 bases from J, the gap between germline ends came to 12 bases. This CDR3 comprises 14 residues. CDR1 and CDR2 (germline): SNHLY, FYNNEI. The CDR3 DNA follows: TGTGCCAGCAAAGACACGCTTATGAACACTGAAGCTTTCTTT. Its protein is CASKDTLMNTEAFF.

This chain connects TRBV4-3 to TRBJ1-2; D is perhaps TRBD1 (5 bases). V was trimmed by 0 bases and J by 8 bases, leaving 7 bases between them. Germline CDR1 reads LGHNA; CDR2 reads YSLEER. The CDR3 loop spans 12 amino acids. The CDR3 DNA follows: TGCGCCAGCAGCCAAGAGGGGGGAGGCTACACCTTC. Residues: CASSQEGGGYTF.

DNA for the CDR3: TGTGCCAGCAGTTGGGAGAGCCTCGGCACTGAAGCTTTCTTT. This sequence encodes CASSWESLGTEAFF. The chain links TRBV6-6 to TRBJ1-1, with D hard to call. The CDR3 runs to 14 residues. V shed 4 bases and J shed 4 bases, with 13 bases lying between them. Germline V gene data show CDR1 as MNHNY and CDR2 as SVGAGI (reference sequence).

This chain joins TRBV5-5 and TRBJ1-4, with 9 bases matching TRBD1. The CDR3 has 15 amino acids. V lost 0 bases and J lost 7; bases outside the gene matches: 4. Germline V gene sequence: CDR1 SGHKS, CDR2 YYEKEE (reference sequence). For the CDR3, the DNA is TGTGCCAGCAGCTTGGGGACAGGGGAGATTGAAAAACTGTTTTTT. Translating it yields CASSLGTGEIEKLFF.

CDR3 amino acids: CASSEQARMVDIQYF. The CDR3 DNA reads as TGTGCCAGCAGTGAACAGGCAAGGATGGTGGACATTCAGTACTTC. V usage is TRBV2 and J usage is TRBJ2-4; D is unclear. CDR1 and CDR2 (germline): SNHLY, FYNNEI. V was cut by 2 bases and J by 8 bases, with 16 bases left in between. This CDR3 comprises 15 residues. Variable domain in full (rest from reference TRBV2 and TRBJ2-4): EPEVTQTPSHQVTQMGQEVILRCVPISNHLYFYWYRQILGQKVEFLVSFYNNEISEKSEIFDDQFSVERPDGSNFTLKIRSTKLEDSAMYFCASSEQARMVDIQYFGAGTRLSVL.

This chain uses TRBV5-1 with TRBJ2-3; the match to TRBD1 covers 9 bases. Trimming removed 1 base from V and 4 bases from J; junction bases left unmatched: 7. Germline V CDR1 and CDR2: SGHRS, YFSETQ. The CDR3 consists of 16 residues. CDR3 protein: CASSLSGQGRSDTQYF. For the CDR3, the DNA is TGCGCCAGCAGCTTGTCGGGACAGGGACGGTCAGATACGCAGTATTTT.